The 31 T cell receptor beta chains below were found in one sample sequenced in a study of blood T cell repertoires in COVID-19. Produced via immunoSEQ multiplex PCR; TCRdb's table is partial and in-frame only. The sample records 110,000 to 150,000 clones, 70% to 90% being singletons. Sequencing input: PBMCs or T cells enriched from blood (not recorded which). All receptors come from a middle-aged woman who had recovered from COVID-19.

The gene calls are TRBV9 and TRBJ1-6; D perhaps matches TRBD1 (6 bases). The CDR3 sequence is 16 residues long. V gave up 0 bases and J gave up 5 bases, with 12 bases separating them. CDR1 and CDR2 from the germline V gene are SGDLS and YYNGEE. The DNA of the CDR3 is TGTGCCAGCAGCGTAGAGGGGGGGGCGAATAATTCACCCCTCCACTTT. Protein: CASSVEGGANNSPLHF.

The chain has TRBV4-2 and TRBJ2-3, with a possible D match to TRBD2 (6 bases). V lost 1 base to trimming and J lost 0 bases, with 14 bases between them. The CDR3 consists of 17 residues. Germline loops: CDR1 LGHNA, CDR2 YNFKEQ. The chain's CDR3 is CASSQAGRRDSTDTQYF. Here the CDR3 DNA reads TGTGCCAGCAGCCAAGCAGGTCGGCGGGATAGCACAGATACGCAGTATTTT.

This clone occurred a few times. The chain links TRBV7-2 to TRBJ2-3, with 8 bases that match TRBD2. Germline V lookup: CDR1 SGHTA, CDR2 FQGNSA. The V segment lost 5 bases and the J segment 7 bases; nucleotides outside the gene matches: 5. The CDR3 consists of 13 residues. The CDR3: CASSQLAGNTQYF. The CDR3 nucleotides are TGTGCCAGCAGCCAGTTAGCGGGAAATACGCAGTATTTT.

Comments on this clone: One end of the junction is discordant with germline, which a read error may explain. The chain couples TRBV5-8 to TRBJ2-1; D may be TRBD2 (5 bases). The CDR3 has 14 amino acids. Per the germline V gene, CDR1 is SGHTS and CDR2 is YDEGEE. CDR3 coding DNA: TGTACCAGCAGCTCCCTCGGGACCTACAATGAGCAGTTCTTC. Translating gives CTSSSLGTYNEQFF.

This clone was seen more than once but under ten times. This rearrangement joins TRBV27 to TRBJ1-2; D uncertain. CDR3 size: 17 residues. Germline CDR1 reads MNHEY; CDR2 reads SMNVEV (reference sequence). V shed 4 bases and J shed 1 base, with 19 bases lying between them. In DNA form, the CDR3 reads TGTGCCAGCAGTTCACTTACGTCGACGGGATTTAACTATGGCTACACCTTC. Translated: CASSSLTSTGFNYGYTF.

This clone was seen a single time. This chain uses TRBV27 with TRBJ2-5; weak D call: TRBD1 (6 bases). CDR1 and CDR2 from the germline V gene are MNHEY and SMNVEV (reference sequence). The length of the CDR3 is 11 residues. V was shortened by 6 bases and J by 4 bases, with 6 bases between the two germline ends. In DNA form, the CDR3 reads TGTGCCAGCAGCAGGGGAGAGACCCAGTACTTC. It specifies CASSRGETQYF.

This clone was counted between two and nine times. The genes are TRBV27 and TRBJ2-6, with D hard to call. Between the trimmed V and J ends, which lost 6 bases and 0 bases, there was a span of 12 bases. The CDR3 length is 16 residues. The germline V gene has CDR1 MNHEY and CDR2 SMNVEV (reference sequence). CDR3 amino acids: CASSHQVLSGANVLTF. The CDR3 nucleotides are TGTGCCAGCAGCCATCAGGTTCTCTCTGGGGCCAACGTCCTGACTTTC.

The CDR3 loop reads CASSRDRFGAFF. The CDR3 DNA follows: TGTGCCAGCAGCCGAGACAGGTTTGGGGCTTTCTTT. The V and J genes are TRBV4-2 and TRBJ1-1, with D perhaps matching TRBD1 (6 bases). The CDR3 extends over 12 amino acids. Germline V gene data show CDR1 as LGHNA and CDR2 as YNFKEQ. V was trimmed by 4 bases and J by 11 bases, leaving 14 bases between them.

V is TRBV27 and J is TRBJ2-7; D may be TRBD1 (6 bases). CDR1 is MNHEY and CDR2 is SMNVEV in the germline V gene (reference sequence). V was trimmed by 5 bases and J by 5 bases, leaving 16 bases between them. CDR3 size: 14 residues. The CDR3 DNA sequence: TGTGCCAGCAGTGCCCAGACAGGAGTCCACGAGCAGTACTTC. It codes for CASSAQTGVHEQYF.

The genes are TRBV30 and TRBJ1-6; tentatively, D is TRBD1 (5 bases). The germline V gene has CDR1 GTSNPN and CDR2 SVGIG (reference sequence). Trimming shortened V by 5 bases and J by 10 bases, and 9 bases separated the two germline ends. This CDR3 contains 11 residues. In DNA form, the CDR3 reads TGTGCCTGGGATCAGGGCTCACCCCTCCACTTT. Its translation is CAWDQGSPLHF. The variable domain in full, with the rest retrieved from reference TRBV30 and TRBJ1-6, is SQTIHQWPATLVQPVGSPLSLECTVEGTSNPNLYWYRQAAGRGLQLLFYSVGIGQISSEVPQNLSASRPQDRQFILSSKKLLLSDSGFYLCAWDQGSPLHFGNGTRLTVT.

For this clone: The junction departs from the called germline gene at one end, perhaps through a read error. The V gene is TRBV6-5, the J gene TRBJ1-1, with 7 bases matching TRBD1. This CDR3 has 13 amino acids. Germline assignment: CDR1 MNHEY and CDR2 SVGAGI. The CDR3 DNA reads TGTGCCAGCAGTTACGACAGGGACACTGAAGTTTTCTTT. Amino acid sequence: CASSYDRDTEVFF.

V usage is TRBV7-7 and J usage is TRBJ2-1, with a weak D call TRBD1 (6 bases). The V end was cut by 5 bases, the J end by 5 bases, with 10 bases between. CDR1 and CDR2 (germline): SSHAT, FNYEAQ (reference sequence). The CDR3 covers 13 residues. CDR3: CASSQGHNNEQFF. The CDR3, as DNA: TGTGCCAGCAGCCAGGGACACAACAATGAGCAGTTCTTC.

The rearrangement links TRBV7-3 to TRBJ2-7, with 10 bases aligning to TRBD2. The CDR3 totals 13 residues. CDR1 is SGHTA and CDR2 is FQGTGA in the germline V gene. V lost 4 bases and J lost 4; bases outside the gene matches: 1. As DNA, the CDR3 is TGTGCCAGCAGCTCACTAGCGGGATACGAGCAGTACTTC. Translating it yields CASSSLAGYEQYF.

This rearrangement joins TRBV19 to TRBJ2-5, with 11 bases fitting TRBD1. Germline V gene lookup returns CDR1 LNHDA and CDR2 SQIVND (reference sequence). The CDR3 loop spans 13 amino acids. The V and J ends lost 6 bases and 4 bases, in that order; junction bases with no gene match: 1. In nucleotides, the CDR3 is TGTGCCAGTAGCGGACAGGGGGCAGAGACCCAGTACTTC. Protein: CASSGQGAETQYF.

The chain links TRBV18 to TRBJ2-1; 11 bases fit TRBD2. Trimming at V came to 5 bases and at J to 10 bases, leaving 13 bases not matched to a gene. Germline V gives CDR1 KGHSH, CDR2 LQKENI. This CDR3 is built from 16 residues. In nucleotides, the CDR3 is TGTGCCAGCTCATCCACGCCACTAGCGGGGGCGGGAGAGCAGTTCTTC. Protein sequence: CASSSTPLAGAGEQFF.

For the CDR3, the DNA is TGTGCCAGTAGCCATACCCGGACGGCGGGGGGTAGTGGGGAGACCCAGTACTTC. Its translation is CASSHTRTAGGSGETQYF. The chain uses TRBV19 and TRBJ2-5, with 8 nucleotides matching TRBD2. This CDR3 has 18 amino acids. Germline trimming cut 6 bases from V and 5 bases from J; bases unmatched to any gene: 20. Germline V lookup: CDR1 LNHDA, CDR2 SQIVND (reference sequence). The complete variable domain, with remaining parts taken from reference TRBV19 and TRBJ2-5, reads DGGITQSPKYLFRKEGQNVTLSCEQNLNHDAMYWYRQDPGQGLRLIYYSQIVNDFQKGDIAEGYSVSREKKESFPLTVTSAQKNPTAFYLCASSHTRTAGGSGETQYFGPGTRLLVL.

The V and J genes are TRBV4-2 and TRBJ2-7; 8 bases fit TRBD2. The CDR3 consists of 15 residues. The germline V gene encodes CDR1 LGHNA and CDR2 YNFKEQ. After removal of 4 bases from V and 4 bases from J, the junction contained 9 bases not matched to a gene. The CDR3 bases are TGTGCCAGCAGCCCAGGCCAGCGGGAGTATTACGAGCAGTACTTC. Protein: CASSPGQREYYEQYF.

CDR3 sequence: CASSLAGLAGQYF. Written as DNA, the CDR3 is TGTGCCAGCAGCTTAGCCGGACTAGCAGGGCAGTACTTC. The V and J genes are TRBV7-2 and TRBJ2-7; TRBD2 aligns across 8 bases. CDR1 SGHTA and CDR2 FQGNSA come from the germline V gene. V lost 0 bases to trimming and J lost 9 bases; unmatched junction nucleotides: 4. The CDR3 is 13 residues long.

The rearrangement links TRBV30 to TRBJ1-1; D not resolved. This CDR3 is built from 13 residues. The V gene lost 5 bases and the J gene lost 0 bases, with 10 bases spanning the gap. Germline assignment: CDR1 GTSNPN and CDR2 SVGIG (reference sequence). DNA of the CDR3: TGTGCCTGGGGCTCCTTCATGAACACTGAAGCTTTCTTT. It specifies CAWGSFMNTEAFF.

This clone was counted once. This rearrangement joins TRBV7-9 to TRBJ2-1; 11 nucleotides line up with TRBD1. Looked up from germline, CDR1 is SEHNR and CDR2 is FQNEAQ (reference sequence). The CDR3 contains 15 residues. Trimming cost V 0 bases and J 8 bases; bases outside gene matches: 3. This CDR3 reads CASSLALDRGHEQFF. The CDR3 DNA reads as TGTGCCAGCAGCTTAGCGTTGGACAGGGGGCATGAGCAGTTCTTC.

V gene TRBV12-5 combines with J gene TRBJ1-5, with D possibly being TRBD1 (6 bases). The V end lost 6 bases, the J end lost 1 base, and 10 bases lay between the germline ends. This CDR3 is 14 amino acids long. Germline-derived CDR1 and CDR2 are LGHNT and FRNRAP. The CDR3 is CASGPGQSNQPQHF. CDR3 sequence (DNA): TGTGCTAGTGGCCCTGGACAGAGCAATCAGCCCCAGCATTTT. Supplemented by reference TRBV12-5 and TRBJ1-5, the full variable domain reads DARVTQTPRHKVTEMGQEVTMRCQPILGHNTVFWYRQTMMQGLELLAYFRNRAPLDDSGMPKDRFSAEMPDATLATLKIQPSEPRDSAVYFCASGPGQSNQPQHFGDGTRLSIL.

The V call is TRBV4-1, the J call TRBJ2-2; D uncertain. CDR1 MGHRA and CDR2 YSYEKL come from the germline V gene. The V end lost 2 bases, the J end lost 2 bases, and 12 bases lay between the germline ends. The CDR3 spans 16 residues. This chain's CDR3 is CASSQTPTPNTGELFF. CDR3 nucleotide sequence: TGCGCCAGCAGCCAAACACCCACCCCAAACACCGGGGAGCTGTTTTTT.

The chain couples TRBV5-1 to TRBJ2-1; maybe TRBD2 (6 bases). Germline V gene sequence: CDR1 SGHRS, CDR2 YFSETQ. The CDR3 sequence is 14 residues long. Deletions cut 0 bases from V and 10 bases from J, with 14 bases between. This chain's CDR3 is CASSLVLAGGEQFF. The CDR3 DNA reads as TGCGCCAGCAGCTTGGTCCTAGCTGGGGGGGAGCAGTTCTTC.

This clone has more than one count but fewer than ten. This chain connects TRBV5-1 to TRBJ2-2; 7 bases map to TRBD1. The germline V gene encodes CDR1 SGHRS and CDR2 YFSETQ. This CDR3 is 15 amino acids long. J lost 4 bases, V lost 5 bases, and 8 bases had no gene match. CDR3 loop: CASSLDRVSTGELFF. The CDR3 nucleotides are TGCGCCAGCAGTCTTGACAGGGTGTCCACCGGGGAGCTGTTTTTT.

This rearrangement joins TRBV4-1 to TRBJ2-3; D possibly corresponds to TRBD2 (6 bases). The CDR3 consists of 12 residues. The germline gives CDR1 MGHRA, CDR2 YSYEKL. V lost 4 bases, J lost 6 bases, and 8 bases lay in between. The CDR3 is CASSPSGDTQYF. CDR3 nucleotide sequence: TGCGCCAGCAGCCCAAGCGGGGATACGCAGTATTTT.

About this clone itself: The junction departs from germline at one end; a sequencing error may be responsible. CDR3 sequence (DNA): TGTGCCAGCAGCTTAGATCCGGGGAACATTGAAGCTTTCTTT. Encoded protein: CASSLDPGNIEAFF. The chain links TRBV7-2 to TRBJ1-1; D unclear. Germline V lookup: CDR1 SGHTA, CDR2 FQGNSA. The CDR3 totals 14 residues.

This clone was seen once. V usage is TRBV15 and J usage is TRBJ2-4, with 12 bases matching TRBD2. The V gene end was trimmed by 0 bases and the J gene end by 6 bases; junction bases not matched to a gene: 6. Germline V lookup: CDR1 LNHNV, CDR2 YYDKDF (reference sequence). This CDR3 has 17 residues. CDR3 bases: TGTGCCACCAGCAGAGATTGGTCTAGCGGGAGGGGAAACATTCAGTACTTC. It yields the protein CATSRDWSSGRGNIQYF.

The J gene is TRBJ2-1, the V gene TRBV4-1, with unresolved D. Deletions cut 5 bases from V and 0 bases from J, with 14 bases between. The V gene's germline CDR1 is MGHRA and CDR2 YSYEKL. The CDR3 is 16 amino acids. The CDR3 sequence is CASSVDFATSYNEQFF. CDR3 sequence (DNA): TGCGCCAGCAGCGTAGACTTCGCCACCTCCTACAATGAGCAGTTCTTC.

The CDR3 DNA is TGTGCCAGCAGCTTATCCTGGCAGACAGATACGCAGTATTTT. This translates into CASSLSWQTDTQYF. The chain uses TRBV7-2 and TRBJ2-3; no definite D call. From germline, CDR1 is SGHTA and CDR2 FQGNSA. The V gene lost 2 bases and the J gene lost 3 bases, with 9 bases spanning the gap. This CDR3 region has 14 residues.

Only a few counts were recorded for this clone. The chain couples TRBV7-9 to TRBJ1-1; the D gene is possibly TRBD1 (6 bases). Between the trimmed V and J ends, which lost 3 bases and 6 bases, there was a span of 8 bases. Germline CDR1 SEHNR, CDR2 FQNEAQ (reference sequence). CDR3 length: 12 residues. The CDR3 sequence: CASSFRTAEAFF. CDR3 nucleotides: TGTGCCAGCAGCTTCCGGACAGCTGAAGCTTTCTTT.

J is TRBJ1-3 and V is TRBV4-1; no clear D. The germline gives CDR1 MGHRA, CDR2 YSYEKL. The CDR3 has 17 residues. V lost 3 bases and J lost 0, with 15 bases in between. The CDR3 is CASSHEGDGSSGNTIYF. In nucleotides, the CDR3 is TGCGCCAGCAGCCACGAGGGAGACGGTTCCTCTGGAAACACCATATATTTT.